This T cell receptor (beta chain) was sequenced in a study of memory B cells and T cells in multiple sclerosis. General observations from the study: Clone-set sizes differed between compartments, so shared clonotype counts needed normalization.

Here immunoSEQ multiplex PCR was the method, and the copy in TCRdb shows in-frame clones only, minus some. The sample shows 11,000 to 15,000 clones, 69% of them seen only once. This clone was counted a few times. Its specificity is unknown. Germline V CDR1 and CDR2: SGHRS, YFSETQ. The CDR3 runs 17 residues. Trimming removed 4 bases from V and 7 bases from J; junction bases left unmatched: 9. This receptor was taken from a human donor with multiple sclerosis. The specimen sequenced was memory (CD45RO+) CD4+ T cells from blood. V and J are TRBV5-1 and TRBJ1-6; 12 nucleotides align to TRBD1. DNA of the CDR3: TGCGCCAGCAGCCTTCAAGGGACAGGGGGCACCAATTCACCCCTCCACTTT. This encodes CASSLQGTGGTNSPLHF.